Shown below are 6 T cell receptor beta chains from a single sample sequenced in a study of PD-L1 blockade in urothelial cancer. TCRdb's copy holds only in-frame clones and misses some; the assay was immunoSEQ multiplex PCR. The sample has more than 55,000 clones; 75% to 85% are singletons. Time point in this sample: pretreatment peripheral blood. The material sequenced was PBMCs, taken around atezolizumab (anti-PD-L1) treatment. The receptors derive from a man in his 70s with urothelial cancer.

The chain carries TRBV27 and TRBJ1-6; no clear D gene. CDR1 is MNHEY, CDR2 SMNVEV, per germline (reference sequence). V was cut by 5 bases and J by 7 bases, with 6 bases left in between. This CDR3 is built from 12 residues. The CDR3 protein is CASSLQNSPLHF. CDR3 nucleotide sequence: TGTGCCAGCAGTCTACAGAATTCACCCCTCCACTTT.

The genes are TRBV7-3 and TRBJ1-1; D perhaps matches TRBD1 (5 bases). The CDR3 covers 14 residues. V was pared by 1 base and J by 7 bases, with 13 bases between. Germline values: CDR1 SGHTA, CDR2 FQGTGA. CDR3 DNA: TGTGCCAGCAGCTTAAGGACAAGTAAGGATGAAGCTTTCTTT. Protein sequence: CASSLRTSKDEAFF.

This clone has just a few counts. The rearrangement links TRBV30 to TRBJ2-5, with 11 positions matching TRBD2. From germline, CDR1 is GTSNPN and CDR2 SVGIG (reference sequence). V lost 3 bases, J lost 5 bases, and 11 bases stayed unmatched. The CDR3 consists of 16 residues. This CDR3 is CAWSFQTSGIGETQYF. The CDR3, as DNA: TGTGCCTGGAGCTTCCAGACTAGCGGGATAGGGGAGACCCAGTACTTC.

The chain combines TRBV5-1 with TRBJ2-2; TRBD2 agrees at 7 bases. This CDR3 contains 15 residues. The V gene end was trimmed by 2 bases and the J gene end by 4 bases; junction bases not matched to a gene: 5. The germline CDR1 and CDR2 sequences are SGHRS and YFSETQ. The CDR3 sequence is CASSFLGGGTGELFF. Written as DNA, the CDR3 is TGCGCCAGCAGCTTCCTGGGGGGGGGCACCGGGGAGCTGTTTTTT.

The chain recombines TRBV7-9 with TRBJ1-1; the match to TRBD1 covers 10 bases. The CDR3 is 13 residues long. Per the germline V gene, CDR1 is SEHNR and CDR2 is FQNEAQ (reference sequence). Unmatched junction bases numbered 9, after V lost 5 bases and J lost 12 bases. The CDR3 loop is CASSPGTGEITFF. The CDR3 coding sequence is TGTGCCAGCAGCCCCGGGACAGGGGAAATAACTTTCTTT.

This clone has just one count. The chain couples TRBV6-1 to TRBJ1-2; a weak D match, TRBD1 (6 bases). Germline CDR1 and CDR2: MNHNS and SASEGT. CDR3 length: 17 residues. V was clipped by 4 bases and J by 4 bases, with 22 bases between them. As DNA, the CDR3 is TGTGCCAGCAGTGTAATCCTGGACAGTCCTAGTCTCTATGGCTACACCTTC. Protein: CASSVILDSPSLYGYTF.